The sequence of this TCR beta chain was determined in a study of blood T cell repertoires in COVID-19. Across the whole study: COVID-19 samples collected from the United States, Italy and Spain covered acute and convalescent phases. The cDNA or gDNA used as material had been derived from T cells, B-cell-depleted T cells, or PBMCs.

In the original workflow: Reference gene primers were amplified, and this amplification served to estimate nucleated cell counts. Data came from immunoSEQ multiplex PCR; TCRdb stores just in-frame clones and leaves some out. Clonal size and the V and J genes are those of that table, whereas D and trimming came from the DNA. The repertoire has over 400,000 clones, 80% to 90% of them found once; the top ten carry approximately 3%. The clonotype was recovered from a human donor in a cohort sampled during active COVID-19. Sequenced sample: peripheral blood.

The DNA for the CDR3 is TGTGCCAGCAGCGACGGGGGCTCTGGAAACACCATATATTTT. This encodes CASSDGGSGNTIYF. The chain employs TRBV28 and TRBJ1-3; maybe TRBD1 (5 bases). This CDR3 has 14 amino acids. Germline CDR1 MDHEN, CDR2 SYDVKM. The V end lost 6 bases, the J end lost 0 bases, and 9 bases lay between the germline ends.